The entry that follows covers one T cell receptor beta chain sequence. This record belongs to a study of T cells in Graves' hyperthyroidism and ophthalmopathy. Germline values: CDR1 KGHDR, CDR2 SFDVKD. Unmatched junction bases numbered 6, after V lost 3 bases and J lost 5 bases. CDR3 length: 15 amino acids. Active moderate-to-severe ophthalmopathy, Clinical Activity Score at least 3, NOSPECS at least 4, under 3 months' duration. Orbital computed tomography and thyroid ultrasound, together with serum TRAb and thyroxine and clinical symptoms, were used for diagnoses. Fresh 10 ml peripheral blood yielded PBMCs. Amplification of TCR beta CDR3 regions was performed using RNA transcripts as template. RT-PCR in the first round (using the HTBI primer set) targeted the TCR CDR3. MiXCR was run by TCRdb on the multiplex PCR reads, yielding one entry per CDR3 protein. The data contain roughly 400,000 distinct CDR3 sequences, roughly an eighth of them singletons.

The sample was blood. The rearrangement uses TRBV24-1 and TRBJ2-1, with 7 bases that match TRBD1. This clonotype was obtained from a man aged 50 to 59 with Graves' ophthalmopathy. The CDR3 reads CATSDTGTAHNEQFF. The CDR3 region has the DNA TGTGCCACCAGTGATACCGGGACAGCCCACAATGAGCAGTTCTTC.